The next 6 T cell receptor beta chains were all read from a single sample in a study of CXCR3-negative and CXCR3-positive naive CD8 T cells. Study results and limitations: Compared with CXCR3-negative naive cells, CXCR3-positive naive cells showed more hydrophobic TRB CDR3s.

What these receptors recognize is not known. The authors made the TRB cDNA libraries by 5' RACE using UMI labels. TCRdb reprocessed the 5' RACE reads, keeping one entry per CDR3 protein, no DNA. This sample contains 85,000 to 120,000 distinct CDR3 sequences. Material: naive CXCR3+ CD8+ T cells from blood. Specified subset: CD45RO-CCR7+CD27+CD95- naive CD8+ T cells expressing CXCR3 (TNR3+). These receptors all stem from a human donor in good health. Some clones in this sample may be carry-over from other donors' samples.

The chain recombines TRBV7-9 with TRBJ1-5; TCRdb outputs TRBD1, but without DNA this stays unchecked. This CDR3 region has 18 residues. The germline V gene encodes CDR1 SEHNR and CDR2 FQNEAQ (reference sequence). The CDR3 sequence is CASSLAPGQGFGNQPQHF.

The chain uses TRBV7-2 and TRBJ2-7; absent DNA, TCRdb's TRBD1 call cannot be checked. This CDR3 is built from 14 residues. Germline lookup yields CDR1 SGHTA and CDR2 FQGNSA. The CDR3 sequence is CASSPLWGSDEQYF.

This rearrangement joins TRBV29-1 to TRBJ2-1; TCRdb names TRBD1, which stays unverified in the absence of DNA. Germline CDR1 SQVTM, CDR2 ANQGSEA. CDR3 length: 12 amino acids. The CDR3 loop reads CSVEDAGTEQFF.

V gene TRBV12-3 or TRBV12-4 combines with J gene TRBJ1-1; TCRdb's D call, TRBD1, is unchecked because there is no DNA. This CDR3 spans 14 amino acids. CDR3 amino acids: CASSKGQGDSEAFF.

The V and J genes are TRBV21-1 and TRBJ2-7; the D gene TCRdb calls, TRBD2, cannot be checked with no DNA. TRBV21-1 is marked as a pseudogene. This CDR3 has 17 amino acids. The CDR3 loop is CASSKDPPSGVTYEQYF.

The gene calls are TRBV5-6 and TRBJ1-5. The CDR3 has 12 residues. Germline V gives CDR1 SGHDT, CDR2 YYEEEE. CDR3 region: CASSSGNQPQHF.